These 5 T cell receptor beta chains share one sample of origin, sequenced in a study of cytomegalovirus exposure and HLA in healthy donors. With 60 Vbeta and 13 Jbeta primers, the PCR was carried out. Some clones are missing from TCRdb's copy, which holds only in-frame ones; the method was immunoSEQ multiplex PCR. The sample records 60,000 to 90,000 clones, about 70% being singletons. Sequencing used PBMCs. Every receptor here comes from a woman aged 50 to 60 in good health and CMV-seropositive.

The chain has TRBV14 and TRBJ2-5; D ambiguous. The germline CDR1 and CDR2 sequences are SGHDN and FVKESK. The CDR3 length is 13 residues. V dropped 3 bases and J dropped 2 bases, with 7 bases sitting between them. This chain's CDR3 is CASSQRHQETQYF. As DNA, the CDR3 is TGTGCCAGCAGCCAGAGACATCAAGAGACCCAGTACTTC.

CDR3 loop: CASSSAGAADTQYF. CDR3 DNA sequence: TGTGCCAGCAGCTCTGCGGGAGCGGCAGATACGCAGTATTTT. The chain is built from TRBV11-3 and TRBJ2-3; 7 positions match TRBD2. Germline V gene lookup returns CDR1 SGHNT and CDR2 YENEEA. The CDR3 sequence is 14 residues long. V was pared by 4 bases and J by 4 bases, with 5 bases of the junction left unmatched.

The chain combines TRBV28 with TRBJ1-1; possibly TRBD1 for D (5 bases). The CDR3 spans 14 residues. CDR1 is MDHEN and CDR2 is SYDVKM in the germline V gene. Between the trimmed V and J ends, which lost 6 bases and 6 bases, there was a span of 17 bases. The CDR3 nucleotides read TGTGCCAGCAGCCAGCAGGCCCGGACATCTGAAGCTTTCTTT. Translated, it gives CASSQQARTSEAFF.

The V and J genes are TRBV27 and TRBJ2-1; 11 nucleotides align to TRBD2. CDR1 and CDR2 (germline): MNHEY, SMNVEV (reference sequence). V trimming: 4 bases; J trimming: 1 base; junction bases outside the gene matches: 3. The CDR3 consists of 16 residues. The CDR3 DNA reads TGTGCCAGCAGTTCGGGACTAGCGGAATCCTACAATGAGCAGTTCTTC. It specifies CASSSGLAESYNEQFF.

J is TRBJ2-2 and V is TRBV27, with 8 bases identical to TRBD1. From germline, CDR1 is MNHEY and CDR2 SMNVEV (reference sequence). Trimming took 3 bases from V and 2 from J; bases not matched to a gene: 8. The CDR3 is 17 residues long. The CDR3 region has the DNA TGTGCCAGCAGTTTTGCAGGCAGGGGGCTTAACACCGGGGAGCTGTTTTTT. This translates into CASSFAGRGLNTGELFF.